This T cell receptor (beta chain) was sequenced in a study of graft-versus-host responses after intestinal transplantation. About the research overall: Multivisceral, liver-intestinal, or isolated intestinal transplants were received by the recipients. Recipients uniformly received anti-thymocyte globulin induction, followed by tacrolimus and steroids for around 3 years. Study-level results: Early after transplant, HvG clones declined as circulating GvH clones peaked. Allograft graft-versus-host to host-versus-graft clonal ratios ran high in patients with graft-donor T cell macrochimerism.

Turning to this clone: Its antigen is unknown.

The CDR3 totals 16 residues. The germline V and J ends were trimmed by 4 bases and 6 bases, with 22 bases remaining between them. Germline CDR1 MGHRA, CDR2 YSYEKL. The protocol was immunoSEQ multiplex PCR, while the TCRdb copy is restricted to in-frame clones and leaves out a portion. This table holds roughly 96,000 clones, more than 85% found once. This TCR derives from a human donor who received an intestinal transplant. The source was unstimulated CD8+ T cells sorted from spleen or lymph node cells, collected before intestinal transplant. The gene calls are TRBV4-1 and TRBJ2-7; a possible D gene is TRBD2 (7 bases). The CDR3 here is CASSPGGIGRGGEQYF. Written as DNA, the CDR3 is TGCGCCAGCAGCCCCGGGGGGATTGGGAGGGGGGGCGAGCAGTACTTC.